The text below deals with one T cell receptor beta chain. This specimen comes from a study of blood T cell repertoires in COVID-19. Study-level background: The study drew acute and convalescent COVID-19 samples from the United States, Italy and Spain. Sources were T cells, B-cell-depleted T cells, or PBMCs; the material itself was cDNA or gDNA.

Authors' analysis steps: Amplified reference gene primers provided the basis for estimating nucleated cell counts. Method: immunoSEQ multiplex PCR; TCRdb's copy keeps in-frame clones and lacks some. Clone size and the V and J calls come from that table; the DNA yielded D and trimming. The table includes roughly 99,000 clones, less than 90% detected once. The TCR was taken from a human donor in a cohort sampled during active COVID-19. Sequenced: peripheral blood.

CDR3 protein: CASSLEGSGSDGYTF. As DNA, the CDR3 is TGTGCCAGCAGTTTAGAAGGTTCAGGATCCGATGGCTACACCTTC. V and J are TRBV27 and TRBJ1-2; D gene uncertain. CDR1 is MNHEY and CDR2 is SMNVEV in the germline V gene (reference sequence). V lost 2 bases to trimming and J lost 6 bases, with 16 bases between them. This CDR3 spans 15 amino acids.